Below, 17 T cell receptor beta chains from the same sample are listed, as sequenced in a study of T-cell memory formation after mild COVID-19. TCRdb analysed the 5' RACE reads with MiXCR anew, one entry per CDR3 protein. This table has 90,000 to 130,000 distinct CDR3 sequences, roughly a sixth appearing once. Sequenced material: PBMCs or a T cell subset sorted from them (not recorded which). All receptors derive from a young man who had mild COVID-19 (a few samples of this study predate the infection). Cell type and time point are not known.

This chain uses TRBV9 with TRBJ2-3; TRBD2 is a possible D gene (6 bases). The V and J ends lost 3 bases and 3 bases respectively, with 14 bases between them. CDR3 length: 15 amino acids. The germline CDR1 and CDR2 sequences are SGDLS and YYNGEE. CDR3 residues: CASSARDSLTDTQYF. CDR3 bases: TGTGCCAGCAGCGCGAGGGACTCATTGACAGATACGCAGTATTTT. The full variable domain, in which reference TRBV9 and TRBJ2-3 provide the parts outside the CDR3, is DSGVTQTPKHLITATGQRVTLRCSPRSGDLSVYWYQQSLDQGLQFLIQYYNGEERAKGNILERFSAQQFPDLHSELNLSSLELGDSALYFCASSARDSLTDTQYFGPGTRLTVL.

The rearrangement joins TRBV27 to TRBJ2-1; TRBD2 agrees at 14 bases. V was pared by 5 bases and J by 7 bases, with 4 bases of the junction left unmatched. Germline CDR1 and CDR2: MNHEY and SMNVEV (reference sequence). CDR3 length equals 15 residues. The CDR3 bases are TGTGCCAGCAGTCTCGGGACTAGCGGGGGTAATGAGCAGTTCTTC. Its protein product is CASSLGTSGGNEQFF.

This chain links TRBV7-3 with TRBJ2-1; no firm D call. CDR1 and CDR2 (germline): SGHTA, FQGTGA. This CDR3 has 13 amino acids. V lost 5 bases and J lost 4, with 9 bases in between. The CDR3 DNA follows: TGTGCCAGCAGCACCGACCGGTACAATGAGCAGTTCTTC. Its translation is CASSTDRYNEQFF.

The V gene is TRBV9, the J gene TRBJ2-7; possible D gene TRBD1, 5 bases. Germline lookup yields CDR1 SGDLS and CDR2 YYNGEE. This CDR3 region has 13 residues. V was shortened by 3 bases and J by 3 bases, with 10 bases between the two germline ends. The CDR3 reads CASSGQMGYEQYF. CDR3 sequence (DNA): TGTGCCAGCAGCGGACAGATGGGCTACGAGCAGTACTTC.

This chain connects TRBV15 to TRBJ2-1; TRBD1 aligns across 9 bases. CDR3 size: 15 residues. Germline assignment: CDR1 LNHNV and CDR2 YYDKDF (reference sequence). The V segment lost 3 bases and the J segment 4 bases; nucleotides outside the gene matches: 4. CDR3 protein: CATSSTGTGYNEQFF. The CDR3 nucleotides are TGTGCCACCAGCAGTACCGGGACAGGGTACAATGAGCAGTTCTTC. The variable domain in full, with the rest retrieved from reference TRBV15 and TRBJ2-1, is DAMVIQNPRYQVTQFGKPVTLSCSQTLNHNVMYWYQQKSSQAPKLLFHYYDKDFNNEADTPDNFQSRRPNTSFCFLDIRSPGLGDTAMYLCATSSTGTGYNEQFFGPGTRLTVL.

J is TRBJ2-3 and V is TRBV3-1; D unclear. V was trimmed by 0 bases and J by 0 bases, leaving 13 bases between them. The CDR3 has 17 residues. Germline assignment: CDR1 LGHDT and CDR2 YNNKEL (reference sequence). The CDR3 reads CASSQDVSRASTDTQYF. For the CDR3, the DNA is TGTGCCAGCAGCCAAGATGTGTCACGGGCAAGCACAGATACGCAGTATTTT.

This clonotype turned up a few times. The V gene is TRBV7-7, the J gene TRBJ2-1, with D perhaps TRBD2 (7 bases). V lost 2 bases and J lost 2, with 19 bases in between. Germline assignment: CDR1 SSHAT and CDR2 FNYEAQ (reference sequence). The CDR3 is 18 amino acids. The CDR3 loop is CASSLLPGGPDAYNEQFF. The CDR3 region has the DNA TGTGCCAGCAGCTTACTACCCGGGGGGCCAGACGCCTACAATGAGCAGTTCTTC.

The rearrangement joins TRBV12-3 or TRBV12-4 to TRBJ2-2, with D perhaps assigned TRBD1 or TRBD2 (5 bases each). Trimming took 7 bases from V and 4 from J, leaving 22 bases between them. There are 17 residues in the CDR3. This CDR3 reads CASTLLHGADSTGELFF. CDR3 DNA sequence: TGTGCCAGCACTCTCCTCCACGGGGCAGATTCCACCGGGGAGCTGTTTTTT.

This clonotype was observed many times. The J gene is TRBJ2-5, the V gene TRBV5-4; the D call may be TRBD1 or TRBD2 (6 bases each). The CDR3 runs 11 residues. CDR1 and CDR2 (germline): SGHNT, YYREEE (reference sequence). V dropped 8 bases and J dropped 5 bases, with 10 bases sitting between them. CDR3 in DNA: TGTGCCAGTAAAGGGGGGGAGACCCAGTACTTC. It translates to CASKGGETQYF. Using reference TRBV5-4 and TRBJ2-5 for the parts outside the CDR3, the full variable domain is ETGVTQSPTHLIKTRGQQVTLRCSSQSGHNTVSWYQQALGQGPQFIFQYYREEENGRGNFPPRFSGLQFPNYSSELNVNALELDDSALYLCASKGGETQYFGPGTRLLVL.

This clonotype was detected many times. The rearrangement uses TRBV5-1 and TRBJ2-3; perhaps TRBD2 as D (5 bases). V was cut by 4 bases and J by 5 bases, with 17 bases left in between. The CDR3 extends over 15 amino acids. From germline, CDR1 is SGHRS and CDR2 YFSETQ. In DNA, the CDR3 is TGCGCCAGCAGCCCCGGCGGGTCTGCAGGAGATACGCAGTATTTT. This sequence encodes CASSPGGSAGDTQYF. Looking up the rest from reference TRBV5-1 and TRBJ2-3 gives the full variable domain: KAGVTQTPRYLIKTRGQQVTLSCSPISGHRSVSWYQQTPGQGLQFLFEYFSETQRNKGNFPGRFSGRQFSNSRSEMNVSTLELGDSALYLCASSPGGSAGDTQYFGPGTRLTVL.

The sample holds a few counts of this clonotype. V and J are TRBV3-1 and TRBJ1-1; tentative D call: TRBD1 (5 bases). Germline CDR1 is LGHDT and CDR2 is YNNKEL (reference sequence). The V end lost 4 bases, the J end lost 2 bases, and 11 bases lay between the germline ends. CDR3 size: 14 residues. In DNA, the CDR3 is TGTGCCAGCAGCCCGACAGAAACAAACACTGAAGCTTTCTTT. This gives the protein CASSPTETNTEAFF.

This clonotype has a count of ten or more. The chain combines TRBV20-1 with TRBJ2-7; D not resolved. Germline CDR1 and CDR2: DFQATT and SNEGSKA (reference sequence). Trimming left V 7 bases short and J 4 bases short, with 2 bases between. This CDR3 comprises 8 residues. The CDR3 spells CSVYEQYV. The CDR3 DNA sequence: TGCAGTGTTTACGAGCAGTACGTC.

The rearrangement links TRBV7-9 to TRBJ2-6; possibly TRBD2 for D (6 bases). CDR1 and CDR2 from the germline V gene are SEHNR and FQNEAQ (reference sequence). CDR3 size: 16 residues. V gave up 2 bases and J gave up 2 bases, with 10 bases separating them. The CDR3 protein is CASSLTPGAGANVLTF. CDR3 nucleotides: TGTGCCAGCAGCTTAACACCGGGGGCTGGGGCCAACGTCCTGACTTTC.

This chain joins TRBV27 and TRBJ2-3, with TRBD1 identical over 7 bases. The V gene end was trimmed by 6 bases and the J gene end by 2 bases; junction bases not matched to a gene: 14. The CDR3 consists of 17 residues. Germline CDR1 is MNHEY and CDR2 is SMNVEV (reference sequence). CDR3 sequence (DNA): TGTGCCAGCAGCACCCCGACAGGGCGCCCTAACACAGATACGCAGTATTTT. This codes for CASSTPTGRPNTDTQYF.

The rearrangement uses TRBV18 and TRBJ2-5; TRBD1 agrees at 7 bases. This CDR3 has 13 amino acids. The ends lost 3 bases at V and 2 bases at J; junction bases unmatched: 0. Germline V gene data show CDR1 as KGHSH and CDR2 as LQKENI. The CDR3 reads CASSPGQQETQYF. In nucleotides, the CDR3 is TGTGCCAGCTCACCGGGACAGCAAGAGACCCAGTACTTC.

This sequence joins TRBV5-5 and TRBJ2-5; weak D call: TRBD2 (5 bases). The CDR3 length is 14 residues. V lost 4 bases and J 5 bases, leaving 15 bases between the germline ends. Germline CDR1 SGHKS, CDR2 YYEKEE (reference sequence). CDR3: CASSLERVGETQYF. CDR3 in DNA: TGTGCCAGCAGCCTAGAGAGGGTCGGGGAGACCCAGTACTTC.

V usage is TRBV7-2 and J usage is TRBJ1-6; D is uncertain. This CDR3 region has 15 residues. Germline values: CDR1 SGHTA, CDR2 FQGNSA. The V end was cut by 3 bases, the J end by 8 bases, with 14 bases between. The DNA for the CDR3 is TGTGCCAGCAGCTTTTACTGGACCGGTCATTCACCCCTCCACTTT. Translation gives CASSFYWTGHSPLHF.